Below, 12 T cell receptor beta chains from the same sample are listed, as sequenced in a study of blood T cell repertoires in COVID-19. The repertoire was sequenced with immunoSEQ multiplex PCR; TCRdb's copy has only in-frame clones and lacks some. The repertoire holds 190,000 or so clones, 80% to 90% seen once, with 0.78% in the top ten. Sequenced: peripheral blood. These receptors were taken from a woman aged 65 to 85 with acute or convalescent COVID-19.

The chain joins TRBV12-3 or TRBV12-4 to TRBJ2-7, with no clear D. This CDR3 has 13 amino acids. Trimming took 4 bases from V and 0 from J, leaving 7 bases between them. This CDR3 is CASSYPGSYEQYF. The DNA for the CDR3 is TGTGCCAGCAGTTACCCGGGCTCCTACGAGCAGTACTTC.

A few counts support this clone. This chain connects TRBV6-1 to TRBJ2-7; tentatively, D is TRBD1 (6 bases). This CDR3 has 14 amino acids. Per the germline V gene, CDR1 is MNHNS and CDR2 is SASEGT. Trimming removed 2 bases at V and 6 bases at J, with 14 bases between. The CDR3 nucleotides are TGTGCCAGCAGTGAACCTCCAGGGGTGGCCGAGCAGTACTTC. Translated, it gives CASSEPPGVAEQYF.

This chain uses TRBV6-5 with TRBJ2-3, with TRBD1 matching 8 bases. CDR1 is MNHEY and CDR2 is SVGAGI in the germline V gene. This CDR3 contains 14 residues. Unmatched junction bases numbered 6, after V lost 6 bases and J lost 4 bases. CDR3: CASRPGQVPDTQYF. CDR3 nucleotides: TGTGCCAGCAGACCGGGACAGGTCCCAGATACGCAGTATTTT.

The CDR3 is CASSEVADTQYF. In DNA, the CDR3 is TGTGCCAGCAGTGAGGTGGCAGATACGCAGTATTTT. The V and J genes are TRBV7-9 and TRBJ2-3; no clear D gene. Germline CDR1 reads SEHNR; CDR2 reads FQNEAQ (reference sequence). V dropped 6 bases and J dropped 4 bases, with 8 bases sitting between them. CDR3 size: 12 residues.

The chain joins TRBV5-1 to TRBJ2-2; 7 bases are shared with TRBD1. This CDR3 region has 14 residues. Germline lookup yields CDR1 SGHRS and CDR2 YFSETQ. The J segment lost 5 bases and the V segment lost 8 bases, leaving 9 bases of the junction unmatched. The CDR3 DNA is TGCGCCAGTAGGGACAGCAAAGGGACCGGGGAGCTGTTTTTT. It yields the protein CASRDSKGTGELFF. The full variable domain, in which reference TRBV5-1 and TRBJ2-2 provide the parts outside the CDR3, is KAGVTQTPRYLIKTRGQQVTLSCSPISGHRSVSWYQQTPGQGLQFLFEYFSETQRNKGNFPGRFSGRQFSNSRSEMNVSTLELGDSALYLCASRDSKGTGELFFGEGSRLTVL.

The chain carries TRBV6-5 and TRBJ2-1, with TRBD2 identical over 11 bases. The junction had 4 bases not matched to a gene; V was cut back by 6 bases and J by 6 bases. Germline V CDR1 and CDR2: MNHEY, SVGAGI. The CDR3 loop spans 14 amino acids. CDR3 nucleotides: TGTGCCAGCAGACTAGCGGGGGCCTTCAATGAGCAGTTCTTC. Protein sequence: CASRLAGAFNEQFF.

J is TRBJ2-4 and V is TRBV18, with D possibly being TRBD1 (5 bases). The CDR3 runs to 17 residues. V was cut by 3 bases and J by 1 base, with 16 bases left in between. Germline assignment: CDR1 KGHSH and CDR2 LQKENI. CDR3 nucleotide sequence: TGTGCCAGCTCACCCCCCTTAGCTCCAGGGGCCAAAAACATTCAGTACTTC. Translation gives CASSPPLAPGAKNIQYF. The full variable domain, completed using reference TRBV18 and TRBJ2-4, is NAGVMQNPRHLVRRRGQEARLRCSPMKGHSHVYWYRQLPEEGLKFMVYLQKENIIDESGMPKERFSAEFPKEGPSILRIQQVVRGDSAAYFCASSPPLAPGAKNIQYFGAGTRLSVL.

In its sample, this clone was seen once. The rearrangement uses TRBV5-4 and TRBJ2-1, with 7 positions matching TRBD2. The CDR3 totals 14 residues. Germline V CDR1 and CDR2: SGHNT, YYREEE (reference sequence). The V segment lost 0 bases and the J segment 10 bases; nucleotides outside the gene matches: 7. CDR3 in amino acids: CASSLGGAGEEQFF. Here the CDR3 DNA reads TGTGCCAGCAGCTTGGGCGGCGCGGGGGAAGAGCAGTTCTTC.

This clone was counted once. V is TRBV5-1 and J is TRBJ1-6, with TRBD1 identical over 7 bases. CDR1 and CDR2 from the germline V gene are SGHRS and YFSETQ. The CDR3 spans 18 residues. V lost 2 bases to trimming and J lost 0 bases; unmatched junction nucleotides: 8. The CDR3 loop reads CASSFNRGSPSYNSPLHF. The DNA for the CDR3 is TGCGCCAGCAGCTTCAACAGGGGATCCCCCTCCTATAATTCACCCCTCCACTTT.

The chain employs TRBV6-2 or TRBV6-3 and TRBJ2-1, with 9 nucleotides matching TRBD1. The CDR3 is 15 residues long. The V and J ends lost 5 bases and 1 base, in that order; junction bases with no gene match: 3. In germline, CDR1 is MNHEY, CDR2 SVGEGT. In DNA form, the CDR3 reads TGTGCCAGCAGTGACAGGGGGTCATCCTACAATGAGCAGTTCTTC. The encoded protein is CASSDRGSSYNEQFF.

The chain has TRBV25-1 and TRBJ2-7; D may be TRBD2 (5 bases). There are 16 residues in the CDR3. V gave up 1 base and J gave up 5 bases, with 18 bases separating them. CDR1 and CDR2 from the germline V gene are MGHDK and SYGVNS. The CDR3 loop reads CASSESGRRFKNEQYF. CDR3 DNA: TGTGCCAGCAGTGAATCGGGCAGGAGGTTTAAGAACGAGCAGTACTTC.

The chain has TRBV11-2 and TRBJ2-7; D may be TRBD2 (6 bases). Germline V gives CDR1 SGHAT, CDR2 FQNNGV. V was clipped by 5 bases and J by 3 bases, with 20 bases between them. This CDR3 has 16 amino acids. This CDR3 reads CASSERQLADGYEQYF. Written as DNA, the CDR3 is TGTGCCAGCAGCGAACGGCAGTTAGCGGACGGCTACGAGCAGTACTTC.